The following is a T cell receptor beta chain sequence with its context. These data are taken from a study of blood T cell repertoires in COVID-19. The data were produced by immunoSEQ multiplex PCR, yet TCRdb's version contains in-frame clones alone and is incomplete. The sample has 150,000 to 200,000 clones, roughly 80% seen once. Germline CDR1 is MDHEN and CDR2 is SYDVKM. The CDR3 consists of 14 residues. Deletions cut 3 bases from V and 4 bases from J, with 10 bases between. This chain joins TRBV28 and TRBJ1-5, with a possible D match to TRBD1 (5 bases). Sequenced material: peripheral blood. The clonotype originates from a woman in her thirties with acute or convalescent COVID-19. CDR3 region: CASSFPGSNQPQHF. CDR3 nucleotide sequence: TGTGCCAGCAGTTTTCCAGGGTCAAATCAGCCCCAGCATTTT. The full variable domain, with the rest looked up from reference TRBV28 and TRBJ1-5, is DVKVTQSSRYLVKRTGEKVFLECVQDMDHENMFWYRQDPGLGLRLIYFSYDVKMKEKGDIPEGYSVSREKKERFSLILESASTNQTSMYLCASSFPGSNQPQHFGDGTRLSIL.